This TCR beta chain was recorded in a study of cytomegalovirus exposure and HLA in healthy donors. Study-level points and caveats: Some V segments (TRBV6-2 and TRBV6-3 among them) were excluded as indistinguishable. Most subjects' HLA-A and HLA-B alleles were reportedly predicted from TCR beta sequences.

The PCR made use of 60 Vbeta and 13 Jbeta primers. Measured with immunoSEQ multiplex PCR; TCRdb has only the in-frame clones, and not every one. The data contain some 110,000 clones, around 75% of them singletons. Trimming left V 4 bases short and J 5 bases short, with 17 bases between. CDR1 is LNHNV and CDR2 is YYDKDF in the germline V gene (reference sequence). The CDR3 length is 15 residues. In regard to this clone: Its antigen is still unknown.

V and J are TRBV15 and TRBJ1-2, with a weak D call TRBD1 (6 bases). Sequenced sample: PBMCs. The receptor comes from a woman in her thirties in good health and CMV-seronegative. CDR3 residues: CATSTTRNRVYGYTF. In DNA form, the CDR3 reads TGTGCCACCAGCACCACCCGGAACAGGGTATATGGCTACACCTTC.